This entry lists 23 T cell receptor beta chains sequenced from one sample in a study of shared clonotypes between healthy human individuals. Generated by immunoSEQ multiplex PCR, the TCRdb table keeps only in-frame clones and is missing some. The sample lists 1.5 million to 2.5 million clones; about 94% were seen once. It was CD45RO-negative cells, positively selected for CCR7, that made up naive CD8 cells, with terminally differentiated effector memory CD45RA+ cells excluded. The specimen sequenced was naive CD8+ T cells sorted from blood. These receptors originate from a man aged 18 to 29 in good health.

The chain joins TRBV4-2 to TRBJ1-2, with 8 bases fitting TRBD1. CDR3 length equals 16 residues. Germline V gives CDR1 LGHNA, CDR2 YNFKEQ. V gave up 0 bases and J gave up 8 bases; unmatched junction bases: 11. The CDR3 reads CASSQDRSGTGGGYTF. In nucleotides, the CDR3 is TGTGCCAGCAGCCAAGATCGGAGCGGGACAGGAGGGGGCTACACCTTC.

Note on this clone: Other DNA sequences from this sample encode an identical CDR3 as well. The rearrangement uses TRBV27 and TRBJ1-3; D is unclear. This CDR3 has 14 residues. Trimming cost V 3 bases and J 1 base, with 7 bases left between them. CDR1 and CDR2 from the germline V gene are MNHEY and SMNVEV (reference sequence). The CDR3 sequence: CASSLAGSGNTIYF. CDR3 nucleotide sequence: TGTGCCAGCAGTTTGGCGGGATCTGGAAACACCATATATTTT.

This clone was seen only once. In DNA form, the CDR3 reads TGTGCCAGCAGTTTATTTCCGAAGTCCTATGGCTACACCTTC. Translated: CASSLFPKSYGYTF. The chain is built from TRBV28 and TRBJ1-2; the D is unclear. CDR3 length: 14 amino acids. Germline values: CDR1 MDHEN, CDR2 SYDVKM. Trimming cost V 1 base and J 4 bases, with 10 bases left between them.

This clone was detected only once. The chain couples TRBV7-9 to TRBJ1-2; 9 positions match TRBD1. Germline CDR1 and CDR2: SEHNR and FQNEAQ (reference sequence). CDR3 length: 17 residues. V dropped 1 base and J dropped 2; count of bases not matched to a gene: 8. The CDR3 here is CASSLVRSGQGNYGYTF. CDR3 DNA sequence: TGTGCCAGCAGCTTAGTCAGGTCGGGACAGGGAAACTATGGCTACACCTTC. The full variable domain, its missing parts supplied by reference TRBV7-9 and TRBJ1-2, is DTGVSQNPRHKITKRGQNVTFRCDPISEHNRLYWYRQTLGQGPEFLTYFQNEAQLEKSRLLSDRFSAERPKGSFSTLEIQRTEQGDSAMYLCASSLVRSGQGNYGYTFGSGTRLTVV.

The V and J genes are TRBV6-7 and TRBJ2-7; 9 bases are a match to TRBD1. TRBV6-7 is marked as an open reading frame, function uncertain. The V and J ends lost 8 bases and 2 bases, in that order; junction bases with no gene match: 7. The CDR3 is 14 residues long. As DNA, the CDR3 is TGTGCCAGCGACACCTGGGACAGGGCCTACGAGCAGTACTTC. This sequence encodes CASDTWDRAYEQYF.

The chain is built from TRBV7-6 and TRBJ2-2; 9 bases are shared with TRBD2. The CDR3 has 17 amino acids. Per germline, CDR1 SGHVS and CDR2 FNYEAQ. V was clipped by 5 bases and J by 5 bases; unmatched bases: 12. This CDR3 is CASSPQIGGGATGELFF. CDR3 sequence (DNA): TGTGCCAGCAGCCCCCAGATCGGCGGGGGGGCAACCGGGGAGCTGTTTTTT. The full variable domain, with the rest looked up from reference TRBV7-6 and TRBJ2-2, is GAGVSQSPRYKVTKRGQDVALRCDPISGHVSLYWYRQALGQGPEFLTYFNYEAQQDKSGLPNDRFSAERPEGSISTLTIQRTEQRDSAMYRCASSPQIGGGATGELFFGEGSRLTVL.

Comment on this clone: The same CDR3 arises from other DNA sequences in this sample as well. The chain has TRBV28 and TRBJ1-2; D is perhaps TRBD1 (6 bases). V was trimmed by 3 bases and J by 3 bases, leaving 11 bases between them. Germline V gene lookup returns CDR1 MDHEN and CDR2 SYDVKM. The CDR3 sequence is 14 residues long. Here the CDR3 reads CASSLTGGDYGYTF. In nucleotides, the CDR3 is TGTGCCAGCAGTTTGACCGGGGGCGACTATGGCTACACCTTC.

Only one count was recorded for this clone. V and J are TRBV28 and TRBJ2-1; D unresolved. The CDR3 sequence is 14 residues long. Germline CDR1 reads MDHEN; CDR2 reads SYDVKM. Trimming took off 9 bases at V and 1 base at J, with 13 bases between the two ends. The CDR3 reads CASQVQASYNEQFF. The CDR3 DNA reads TGTGCCAGTCAGGTGCAGGCATCCTACAATGAGCAGTTCTTC.

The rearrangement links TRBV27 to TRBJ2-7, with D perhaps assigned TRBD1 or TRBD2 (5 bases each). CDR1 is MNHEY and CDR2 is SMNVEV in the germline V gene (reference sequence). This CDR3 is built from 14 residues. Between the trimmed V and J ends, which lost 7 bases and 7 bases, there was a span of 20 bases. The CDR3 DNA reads TGTGCCAGCACTACCCGGGACGGTCTTTGGGAGCAGTACTTC. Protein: CASTTRDGLWEQYF.

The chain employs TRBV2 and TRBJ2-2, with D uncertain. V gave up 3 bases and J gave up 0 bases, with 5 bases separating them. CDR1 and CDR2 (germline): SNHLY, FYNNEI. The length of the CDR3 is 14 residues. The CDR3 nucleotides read TGTGCCAGCAGTGACTTTACGAACACCGGGGAGCTGTTTTTT. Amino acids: CASSDFTNTGELFF.

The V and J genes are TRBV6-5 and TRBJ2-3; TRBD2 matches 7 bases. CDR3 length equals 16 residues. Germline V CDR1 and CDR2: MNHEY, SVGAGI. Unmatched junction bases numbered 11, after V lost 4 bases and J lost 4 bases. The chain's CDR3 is CASSSRETNSADTQYF. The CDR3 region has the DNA TGTGCCAGCAGTTCGCGGGAGACCAACTCCGCAGATACGCAGTATTTT.

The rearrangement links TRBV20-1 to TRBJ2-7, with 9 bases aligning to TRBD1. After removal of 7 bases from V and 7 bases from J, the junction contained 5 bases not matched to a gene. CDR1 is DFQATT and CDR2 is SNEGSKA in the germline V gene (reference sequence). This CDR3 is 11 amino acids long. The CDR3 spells CSVTTGGEQYF. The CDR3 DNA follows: TGCAGTGTAACGACAGGGGGGGAGCAGTACTTC.

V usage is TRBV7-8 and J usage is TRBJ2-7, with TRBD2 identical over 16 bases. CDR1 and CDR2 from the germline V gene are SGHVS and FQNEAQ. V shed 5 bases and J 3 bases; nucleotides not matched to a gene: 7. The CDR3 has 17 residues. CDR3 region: CASSPGLAGGPGYEQYF. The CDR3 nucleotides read TGTGCCAGCAGCCCGGGACTAGCGGGAGGGCCGGGCTACGAGCAGTACTTC.

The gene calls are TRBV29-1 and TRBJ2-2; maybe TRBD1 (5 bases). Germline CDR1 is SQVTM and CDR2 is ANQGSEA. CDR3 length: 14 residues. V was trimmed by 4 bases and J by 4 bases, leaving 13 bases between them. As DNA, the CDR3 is TGCAGCGTTGTCGACAGACAGAGCACCGGGGAGCTGTTTTTT. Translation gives CSVVDRQSTGELFF.

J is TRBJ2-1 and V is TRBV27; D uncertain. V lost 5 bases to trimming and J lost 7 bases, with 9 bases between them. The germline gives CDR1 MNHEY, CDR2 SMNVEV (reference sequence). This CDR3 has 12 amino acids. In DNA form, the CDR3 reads TGTGCCAGCAGTAACGACCATAATGAGCAGTTCTTC. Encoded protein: CASSNDHNEQFF.

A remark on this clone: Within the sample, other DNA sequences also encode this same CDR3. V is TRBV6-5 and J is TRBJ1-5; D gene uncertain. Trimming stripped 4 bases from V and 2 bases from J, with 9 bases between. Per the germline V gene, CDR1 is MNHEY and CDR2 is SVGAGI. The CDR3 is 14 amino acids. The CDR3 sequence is CASSSGVGNQPQHF. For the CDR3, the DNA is TGTGCCAGCAGTTCCGGGGTGGGCAATCAGCCCCAGCATTTT.

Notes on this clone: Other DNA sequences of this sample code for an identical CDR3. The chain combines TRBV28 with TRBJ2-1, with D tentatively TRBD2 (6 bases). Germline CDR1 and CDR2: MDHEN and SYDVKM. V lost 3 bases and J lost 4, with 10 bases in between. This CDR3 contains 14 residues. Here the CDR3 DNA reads TGTGCCAGCAGTTTGGGCGGGATTTACAATGAGCAGTTCTTC. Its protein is CASSLGGIYNEQFF.

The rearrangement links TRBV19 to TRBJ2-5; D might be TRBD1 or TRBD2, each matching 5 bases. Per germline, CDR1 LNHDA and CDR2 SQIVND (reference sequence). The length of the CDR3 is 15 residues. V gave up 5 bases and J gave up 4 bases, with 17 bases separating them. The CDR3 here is CASSDQRSQGETQYF. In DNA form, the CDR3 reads TGTGCCAGTAGTGATCAGCGGAGTCAGGGAGAGACCCAGTACTTC. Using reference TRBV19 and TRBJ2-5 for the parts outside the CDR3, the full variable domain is DGGITQSPKYLFRKEGQNVTLSCEQNLNHDAMYWYRQDPGQGLRLIYYSQIVNDFQKGDIAEGYSVSREKKESFPLTVTSAQKNPTAFYLCASSDQRSQGETQYFGPGTRLLVL.

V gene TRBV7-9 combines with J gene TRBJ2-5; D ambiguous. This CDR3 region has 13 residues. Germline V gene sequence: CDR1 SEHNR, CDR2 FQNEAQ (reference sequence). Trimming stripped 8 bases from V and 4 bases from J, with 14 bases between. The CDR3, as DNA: TGTGCCAGCCTGGCCTCGTGGGGAGAGACCCAGTACTTC. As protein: CASLASWGETQYF.

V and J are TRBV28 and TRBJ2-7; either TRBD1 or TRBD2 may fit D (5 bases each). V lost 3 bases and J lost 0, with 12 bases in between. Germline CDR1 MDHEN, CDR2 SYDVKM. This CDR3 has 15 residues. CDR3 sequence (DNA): TGTGCCAGCAGTTTTGGGTCGGGGCTCTCCTACGAGCAGTACTTC. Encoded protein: CASSFGSGLSYEQYF.

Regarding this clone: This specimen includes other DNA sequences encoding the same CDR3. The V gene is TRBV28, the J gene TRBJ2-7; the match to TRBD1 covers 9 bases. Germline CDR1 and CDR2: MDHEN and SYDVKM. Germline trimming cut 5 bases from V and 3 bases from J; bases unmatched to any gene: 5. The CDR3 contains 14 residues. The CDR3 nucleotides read TGTGCCAGCAGTCCGACAGGGGGTAGCTACGAGCAGTACTTC. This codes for CASSPTGGSYEQYF.

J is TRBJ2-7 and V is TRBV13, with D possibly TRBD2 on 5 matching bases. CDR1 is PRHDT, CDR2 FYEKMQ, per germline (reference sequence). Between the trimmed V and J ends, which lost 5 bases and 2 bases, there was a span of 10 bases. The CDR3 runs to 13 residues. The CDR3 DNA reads TGTGCCAGCAGCGCGGGTGGAACCTACGAGCAGTACTTC. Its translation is CASSAGGTYEQYF.

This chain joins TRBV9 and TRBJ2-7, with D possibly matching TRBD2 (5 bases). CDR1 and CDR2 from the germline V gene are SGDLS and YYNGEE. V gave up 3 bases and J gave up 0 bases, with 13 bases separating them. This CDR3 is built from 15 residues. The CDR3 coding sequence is TGTGCCAGCAGCGCAGACGACTACTACTCCTACGAGCAGTACTTC. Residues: CASSADDYYSYEQYF.